The present T cell receptor (beta chain) was sequenced within a study of regulatory T cells in long-lasting Graves disease. Across the study: Duration of antithyroid drug therapy among newly diagnosed Graves' patients was under 3 months.

This clonotype has a count of ten or more. The CDR3 sequence is 15 residues long. Germline lookup yields CDR1 SGHRS and CDR2 YFSETQ. Trimming cost V 2 bases and J 0 bases, with 8 bases left between them. Stated time point: newly diagnosed GD, antithyroid drugs for less than 3 months. PBMC RNA served as the TCR library source. The TCR beta library used iRepertoire HTBI primers with Arm-PCR amplification of CDR3. TCRdb redid the calling of the multiplex PCR reads with MiXCR, one entry per CDR3 protein. The sample holds about 450,000 distinct CDR3 sequences, about 15% seen once. This same sample was also part of a study on T cells in Graves' hyperthyroidism and ophthalmopathy.

The sequence derives from a woman between 45 and 65 years old with Graves disease. Sequenced material: peripheral blood mononuclear cells (PBMCs), taken at new diagnosis, from a patient treated with antithyroid drugs. The chain employs TRBV5-1 and TRBJ2-2; possible D gene TRBD1, 6 bases. The CDR3 protein is CASSFSGANTGELFF. CDR3 DNA: TGCGCCAGCAGCTTTTCAGGGGCGAACACCGGGGAGCTGTTTTTT.